Sequencing of this T cell receptor (beta chain) was carried out in a study of beta chain features in type 1 diabetes. About the research overall: Examination of sorted cells across all samples involved around 110 million cells.

As for this clone: Its antigen is not identified.

The isolated RNA, all of it, was reverse transcribed, so expressed TCRB transcripts were what got sequenced. Libraries were prepared by immunoSEQ multiplex PCR; TCRdb keeps only in-frame clonotypes and omits some of them. The data contain hundreds of thousands of clones, around 16% of them singletons. The ends were cut back, 5 bases at V and 5 bases at J, with 9 bases in the middle. The CDR3 totals 12 residues. Germline CDR1 LGHNT, CDR2 FRNRAP. Notes on the study in general: All four CD4+ subsets of Type 1 diabetes patients contained TCRB CDR3s that were moderately but significantly shorter.

The chain is built from TRBV12-5 and TRBJ2-5; D is undetermined. The specimen sequenced was naive CD4+ T cells from blood. This sequence originates from a man younger than 35 in good health. The CDR3 DNA follows: TGTGCTAGTGGTCCGGAAGGGGAGACCCAGTACTTC. Amino acids: CASGPEGETQYF.